The clone carrying this T cell receptor (beta chain) was seen a handful of times. Its antigen is unknown. Total RNA was extracted at no less than 6 micrograms per sample. Primed by a sample-barcoded 5' primer and a J-beta primer mix, a second PCR proceeded for 7 to 11 cycles. TCRdb processed the 5' RACE reads anew with MiXCR; each CDR3 protein has one entry. The table includes about 1.1 million distinct CDR3 sequences, around two fifths detected once. These data are taken from a study of blood T cells in healthy people across ages. Study findings and constraints: Estimated diversity, derived from one million T cells, was regarded as an underestimate.

The CDR3 has 12 residues. The germline V gene has CDR1 DFQATT and CDR2 SNEGSKA (reference sequence). V was clipped by 0 bases and J by 8 bases, with 8 bases between them. What was sequenced was blood. The V call is TRBV20-1, the J call TRBJ1-5; D remains ambiguous. The TCR sequence derives from a man between 18 and 35 years old in good health. The DNA of the CDR3 is TGCAGTGCTAGAGATCAAGGCAAGCCCCAGCATTTT. As protein: CSARDQGKPQHF.